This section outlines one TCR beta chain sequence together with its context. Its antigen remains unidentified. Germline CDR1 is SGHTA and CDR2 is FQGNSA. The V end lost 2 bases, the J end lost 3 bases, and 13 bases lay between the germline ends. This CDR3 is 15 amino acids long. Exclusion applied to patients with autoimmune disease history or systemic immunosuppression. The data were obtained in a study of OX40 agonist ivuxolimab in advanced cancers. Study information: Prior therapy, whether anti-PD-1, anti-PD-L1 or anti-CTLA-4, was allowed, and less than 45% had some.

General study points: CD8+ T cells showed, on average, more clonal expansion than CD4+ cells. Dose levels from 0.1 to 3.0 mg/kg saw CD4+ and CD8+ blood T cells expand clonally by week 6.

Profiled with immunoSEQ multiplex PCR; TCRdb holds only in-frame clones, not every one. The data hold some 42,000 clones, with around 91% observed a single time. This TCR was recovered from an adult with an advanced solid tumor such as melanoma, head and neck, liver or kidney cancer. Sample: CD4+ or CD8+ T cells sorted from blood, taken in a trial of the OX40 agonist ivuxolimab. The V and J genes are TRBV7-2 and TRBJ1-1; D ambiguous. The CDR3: CASSLLGYGDTEAFF. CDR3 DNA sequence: TGTGCCAGCAGCTTATTGGGATACGGTGACACTGAAGCTTTCTTT. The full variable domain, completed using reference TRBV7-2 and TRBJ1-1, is GAGVSQSPSNKVTEKGKDVELRCDPISGHTALYWYRQSLGQGLEFLIYFQGNSAPDKSGLPSDRFSAERTGGSVSTLTIQRTQQEDSAVYLCASSLLGYGDTEAFFGQGTRLTVV.